This record looks at one T cell receptor beta chain sequence and its context. The data were obtained in a study of blood T cell repertoires in COVID-19. Study overall: Sources were T cells, B-cell-depleted T cells, or PBMCs; the material itself was cDNA or gDNA.

TCRdb's copy holds only in-frame clones and misses some; the assay was immunoSEQ multiplex PCR. The top ten clones hold around 5.5% of a sample with 140,000 to 150,000 clones, about 80% of them seen once. This sequence was found in a woman in her forties or fifties who had recovered from COVID-19. The material sequenced was PBMCs or T cells enriched from blood (not recorded which).

The CDR3 DNA reads as TGTGCCAGCAGCTCTCGGACAGGGGGAAGTAATTCACCCCTCCACTTT. It yields the protein CASSSRTGGSNSPLHF. V usage is TRBV5-4 and J usage is TRBJ1-6; 10 bases fit TRBD1. In germline, CDR1 is SGHNT, CDR2 YYREEE (reference sequence). J gave up 6 bases and V 3 bases, and 6 bases lay outside the gene matches. There are 16 residues in the CDR3.